Below are 30 T cell receptor beta chains sequenced from a single sample in a study of regulatory T cells in long-lasting Graves disease. Time point described: newly diagnosed GD, antithyroid drugs for less than 3 months. Extracted RNA from PBMCs served as the source of the TCR library. With iRepertoire HTBI primers and Arm-PCR of CDR3 regions, TCR beta libraries were built. TCRdb processed the multiplex PCR reads anew with MiXCR; each CDR3 protein has one entry. This sample has roughly 500,000 distinct CDR3 sequences, with 12% found just once. These records were also assigned to another study, of T cells in Graves' hyperthyroidism and ophthalmopathy.

The sample here was peripheral blood mononuclear cells (PBMCs), taken at new diagnosis, from a patient treated with antithyroid drugs. These receptor sequences come from a woman aged 30 to 39 with Graves disease.

This clonotype was counted at least ten times. This chain uses TRBV28 with TRBJ2-4; the D is unclear. Trimming removed 4 bases at V and 1 base at J, with 23 bases between. The germline CDR1 and CDR2 sequences are MDHEN and SYDVKM. The CDR3 length is 19 residues. CDR3 coding DNA: TGTGCCAGCAGTTCACACATCCTTCGGGCCCCCCTGGCCAAAAACATTCAGTACTTC. Translating it yields CASSSHILRAPLAKNIQYF.

This clonotype has at least ten counts. The chain is built from TRBV28 and TRBJ1-5; 9 bases line up with TRBD1. Looked up from germline, CDR1 is MDHEN and CDR2 is SYDVKM. V was pared by 3 bases and J by 2 bases, with 5 bases of the junction left unmatched. The CDR3 runs 16 residues. In nucleotides, the CDR3 is TGTGCCAGCAGTTTGGAGGGACAGGGCCGCAATCAGCCCCAGCATTTT. Translation: CASSLEGQGRNQPQHF.

This clonotype occurred many times. The chain joins TRBV7-8 to TRBJ2-5, with no clear D. The CDR3 has 14 residues. Germline CDR1 reads SGHVS; CDR2 reads FQNEAQ. The ends were cut back, 4 bases at V and 2 bases at J, with 11 bases in the middle. The CDR3 loop reads CASSSEQIQETQYF. The CDR3 DNA is TGTGCCAGCAGCTCCGAGCAGATACAAGAGACCCAGTACTTC.

With regard to this clonotype: A clone one base away is much larger, so this may be a read error. The genes are TRBV19 and TRBJ2-1; D tentatively reads TRBD1 or TRBD2 (8 bases each). Germline CDR1 and CDR2: LNHDA and SQIVND (reference sequence). This CDR3 contains 15 residues. V lost 10 bases, J lost 4 bases, and 20 bases lay in between. The CDR3 DNA sequence: TGTGCCACCTCGGGGGGGACAGGCCTTTACAATGAGCAGTTCTTC. It translates to CATSGGTGLYNEQFF.

This clonotype showed up many times. The chain recombines TRBV10-2 with TRBJ1-4; the D is unclear. V lost 0 bases, J lost 8 bases, and 19 bases lay in between. Per germline, CDR1 WSHSY and CDR2 SAAADI. This CDR3 is 17 amino acids long. DNA for the CDR3: TGCGCCAGCAGTGAGTCCCTGGGATGGACCGTGGGGGAAAAACTGTTTTTT. Translated, it gives CASSESLGWTVGEKLFF.

This clonotype was picked up many times. This rearrangement joins TRBV3-1 to TRBJ1-2; the match to TRBD1 covers 7 bases. The CDR3 totals 14 residues. The junction had 6 bases not matched to a gene; V was cut back by 4 bases and J by 4 bases. The germline V gene has CDR1 LGHDT and CDR2 YNNKEL (reference sequence). The CDR3 here is CASSPRTGGYGYTF. Here the CDR3 DNA reads TGTGCCAGCAGCCCACGGACAGGCGGCTATGGCTACACCTTC.

This clonotype was counted many times. The chain carries TRBV11-2 and TRBJ2-7, with a weak D call TRBD2 (6 bases). V shed 5 bases and J shed 5 bases, with 16 bases lying between them. Germline V gene sequence: CDR1 SGHAT, CDR2 FQNNGV. The CDR3 spans 14 residues. The DNA for the CDR3 is TGTGCCAGCAGCGGGGGACTCCTAGGGGACGAGCAGTACTTC. This translates into CASSGGLLGDEQYF. Full variable domain (outside the CDR3, taken from reference TRBV11-2 and TRBJ2-7): EAGVAQSPRYKIIEKRQSVAFWCNPISGHATLYWYQQILGQGPKLLIQFQNNGVVDDSQLPKDRFSAERLKGVDSTLKIQPAKLEDSAVYLCASSGGLLGDEQYFGPGTRLTVT.

This clonotype was detected many times. The CDR3 region is CSVDTGGEKLFF. The DNA of the CDR3 is TGCAGCGTTGATACAGGAGGGGAAAAACTGTTTTTT. This chain connects TRBV29-1 to TRBJ1-4, with a weak D call TRBD1 (5 bases). Per germline, CDR1 SQVTM and CDR2 ANQGSEA. Trimming took off 3 bases at V and 8 bases at J, with 10 bases between the two ends. This CDR3 is 12 amino acids long. Using reference TRBV29-1 and TRBJ1-4 for the parts outside the CDR3, the full variable domain is SAVISQKPSRDICQRGTSLTIQCQVDSQVTMMFWYRQQPGQSLTLIATANQGSEATYESGFVIDKFPISRPNLTFSTLTVSNMSPEDSSIYLCSVDTGGEKLFFGSGTQLSVL.

This clonotype showed up many times. This chain joins TRBV6-2 or TRBV6-3 and TRBJ2-1; D perhaps matches TRBD1 (6 bases). With 0 bases removed from V and 0 bases from J, the gap between germline ends came to 9 bases. Germline-derived CDR1 and CDR2 are MNHEY and SVGEGT. This CDR3 comprises 16 residues. The CDR3 protein is CASSYSRGSSYNEQFF. In DNA, the CDR3 is TGTGCCAGCAGTTACTCGAGGGGGAGCTCCTACAATGAGCAGTTCTTC.

In the case of this clonotype: This likely reflects a read error, since a far larger clone is one base away. The CDR3: CASSSGHLDEQFF. CDR3 in DNA: TGTGCCAGCAGCTCGGGACATCTCGATGAGCAGTTCTTC. V gene TRBV7-9 combines with J gene TRBJ2-1; D may be TRBD1 (6 bases). Germline loops: CDR1 SEHNR, CDR2 FQNEAQ (reference sequence). The CDR3 has 13 amino acids. V was trimmed by 4 bases and J by 8 bases, leaving 12 bases between them.

Many counts were recorded for this clonotype. The chain uses TRBV19 and TRBJ1-4; possible D gene TRBD1, 6 bases. This CDR3 is 14 amino acids long. The germline CDR1 and CDR2 sequences are LNHDA and SQIVND (reference sequence). The germline V and J ends were trimmed by 4 bases and 8 bases, with 14 bases remaining between them. CDR3 sequence: CASSKQGLGEKLFF. The CDR3 DNA sequence: TGTGCCAGTAGTAAACAGGGTCTGGGAGAAAAACTGTTTTTT.

This clonotype was detected many times. This chain uses TRBV11-1 with TRBJ2-1; D is ambiguous. The CDR3 extends over 13 amino acids. From germline, CDR1 is SGHAT and CDR2 FQDESV (reference sequence). The ends were cut back, 1 base at V and 5 bases at J, with 6 bases in the middle. The CDR3 sequence: CASSLGVDNEQFF. For the CDR3, the DNA is TGTGCCAGCAGCTTAGGAGTAGACAATGAGCAGTTCTTC.

This chain uses TRBV14 with TRBJ2-7; D may correspond to TRBD1 or TRBD2 (5 bases each). Germline CDR1 is SGHDN and CDR2 is FVKESK. V was shortened by 6 bases and J by 2 bases, with 14 bases between the two germline ends. This CDR3 has 14 amino acids. CDR3 nucleotide sequence: TGTGCCAGCAGACCCGCCGGGACCACCTACGAGCAGTACTTC. Translation: CASRPAGTTYEQYF.

This clonotype was seen repeatedly, ten times or more. CDR3: CASSLVGDDNEQFF. CDR3 DNA: TGCGCCAGCAGCTTGGTGGGGGACGACAATGAGCAGTTCTTC. The chain links TRBV5-1 to TRBJ2-1; TRBD1 or TRBD2 may be the D gene (5 bases each). CDR1 is SGHRS and CDR2 is YFSETQ in the germline V gene. The CDR3 is 14 amino acids. Trimming removed 0 bases at V and 5 bases at J, with 9 bases between.

Comment on this clonotype: The junction differs from germline at one of its ends, possibly a read error. The J gene is TRBJ2-7, the V gene TRBV7-9; D not certain. Germline V gives CDR1 SEHNR, CDR2 FQNEAQ (reference sequence). This CDR3 comprises 12 residues. This CDR3 reads CASSLWEGPWDF. CDR3 DNA: TGTGCCAGCAGCCTTTGGGAAGGTCCTTGGGACTTC. Supplemented by reference TRBV7-9 and TRBJ2-7, the full variable domain reads DTGVSQNPRHKITKRGQNVTFRCDPISEHNRLYWYRQTLGQGPEFLTYFQNEAQLEKSRLLSDRFSAERPKGSFSTLEIQRTEQGDSAMYLCASSLWEGPWDFGPGTRLTVT.

This clonotype was picked up many times. The V and J genes are TRBV12-3 or TRBV12-4 and TRBJ2-1, with a possible D match to TRBD1 (5 bases). The CDR3 is 12 residues long. The ends were cut back, 5 bases at V and 7 bases at J, with 9 bases in the middle. CDR3 sequence: CASSATGNEQFF. CDR3 DNA: TGTGCCAGCAGTGCAACAGGTAATGAGCAGTTCTTC.

This clonotype has a handful of counts. The chain is built from TRBV4-1 and TRBJ1-5; D is unresolved. CDR3 length equals 14 residues. Germline V gives CDR1 MGHRA, CDR2 YSYEKL. Trimming took 2 bases from V and 4 from J, leaving 9 bases between them. CDR3 sequence: CASSQWQQNQPQHF. In nucleotides, the CDR3 is TGCGCCAGCAGCCAATGGCAGCAAAATCAGCCCCAGCATTTT.

This clonotype turned up a few times. The V and J genes are TRBV27 and TRBJ1-3, with a tentative D call TRBD1 (6 bases). Trimming pared 5 bases from V and 2 bases from J, leaving 10 bases between. In germline, CDR1 is MNHEY, CDR2 SMNVEV (reference sequence). This CDR3 spans 14 amino acids. CDR3 sequence: CASSGGGPGNTIYF. CDR3 in DNA: TGTGCCAGCAGTGGGGGCGGCCCTGGAAACACCATATATTTT.

This clonotype has at least ten counts. The chain uses TRBV20-1 and TRBJ1-4; no clear D. The V gene lost 6 bases and the J gene lost 4 bases, with 9 bases spanning the gap. CDR1 is DFQATT and CDR2 is SNEGSKA in the germline V gene (reference sequence). The CDR3 extends over 12 amino acids. The CDR3 region has the DNA TGCAGTGCCACGGCTGATAATGAAAAACTGTTTTTT. Translating gives CSATADNEKLFF.

V and J are TRBV11-2 and TRBJ2-5; 12 positions agree with TRBD2. Germline V gene data show CDR1 as SGHAT and CDR2 as FQNNGV. After removal of 3 bases from V and 2 bases from J, the junction contained 19 bases not matched to a gene. This CDR3 has 21 amino acids. The CDR3 DNA is TGTGCCAGCAGCTTCCCGGGGACAACGGGGCTAGCGGGAGGGCCTCAAGAGACCCAGTACTTC. Residues: CASSFPGTTGLAGGPQETQYF.

The rearrangement joins TRBV11-2 to TRBJ1-2; D remains unclear. Trimming took 8 bases from V and 5 from J, leaving 12 bases between them. The germline CDR1 and CDR2 sequences are SGHAT and FQNNGV. The CDR3 has 12 residues. CDR3 bases: TGTGCCAGCGCGGAGGGTACTTATGGCTACACCTTC. The encoded protein is CASAEGTYGYTF.

This chain connects TRBV28 to TRBJ1-5; perhaps TRBD1 as D (5 bases). The CDR3 has 14 amino acids. V lost 7 bases and J 1 base, leaving 11 bases between the germline ends. Germline CDR1 MDHEN, CDR2 SYDVKM. CDR3 nucleotide sequence: TGTGCCAGCACCCTGGGGGGGAGCAATCAGCCCCAGCATTTT. Amino acid sequence: CASTLGGSNQPQHF. The full variable domain, rest sourced from reference TRBV28 and TRBJ1-5, is DVKVTQSSRYLVKRTGEKVFLECVQDMDHENMFWYRQDPGLGLRLIYFSYDVKMKEKGDIPEGYSVSREKKERFSLILESASTNQTSMYLCASTLGGSNQPQHFGDGTRLSIL.

This clonotype was seen at least ten times. V is TRBV7-2 and J is TRBJ1-2; 8 nucleotides align to TRBD1. The CDR3 totals 15 residues. The J segment lost 4 bases and the V segment lost 5 bases, leaving 9 bases of the junction unmatched. Germline V lookup: CDR1 SGHTA, CDR2 FQGNSA. In DNA, the CDR3 is TGTGCCAGCAGCAGGACAGGGCGTGCCCTCTATGGCTACACCTTC. It specifies CASSRTGRALYGYTF.

A few counts support this clonotype. The chain has TRBV28 and TRBJ2-7; the match to TRBD2 covers 7 bases. V lost 6 bases, J lost 6 bases, and 5 bases stayed unmatched. The germline V gene has CDR1 MDHEN and CDR2 SYDVKM. The CDR3 loop spans 12 amino acids. The CDR3 here is CASSREVGEQYF. CDR3 in DNA: TGTGCCAGCAGCCGGGAGGTCGGCGAGCAGTACTTC.

CDR3 sequence (DNA): TGTGCCAGCAGTTCCCGACAGCTCAATGAGCAGTTCTTC. The encoded protein is CASSSRQLNEQFF. V and J are TRBV2 and TRBJ2-1; possible D gene TRBD1, 5 bases. V was trimmed by 5 bases and J by 6 bases, leaving 11 bases between them. CDR3 length equals 13 residues. CDR1 and CDR2 (germline): SNHLY, FYNNEI.

This clonotype has at least ten counts. In DNA form, the CDR3 reads TGTGCCAGCAGATCGGTCGATATGACAGTCCACATAGCGGGAGGGTACCAAGAGACCCAGTACTTC. Its translation: CASRSVDMTVHIAGGYQETQYF. This sequence joins TRBV2 and TRBJ2-5; TRBD2 matches 11 bases. The CDR3 loop spans 22 amino acids. After removal of 6 bases from V and 0 bases from J, the junction contained 24 bases not matched to a gene. In germline, CDR1 is SNHLY, CDR2 FYNNEI.

In this sample, this clonotype turned up a few times. The chain employs TRBV20-1 and TRBJ2-2; possible D gene TRBD2, 5 bases. The CDR3 is made up of 12 amino acids. Germline CDR1 is DFQATT and CDR2 is SNEGSKA (reference sequence). With 7 bases removed from V and 2 bases from J, the gap between germline ends came to 8 bases. CDR3 nucleotides: TGCAGTGTCGGGATAAACACCGGGGAGCTGTTTTTT. Translation gives CSVGINTGELFF.

This clonotype was recorded at least ten times. The chain recombines TRBV20-1 with TRBJ2-3, with 8 bases lining up with TRBD2. J gave up 3 bases and V 1 base, and 3 bases lay outside the gene matches. The CDR3 runs to 14 residues. Per germline, CDR1 DFQATT and CDR2 SNEGSKA (reference sequence). The CDR3: CSARGAGATDTQYF. The DNA for the CDR3 is TGCAGTGCTAGAGGAGCGGGAGCGACAGATACGCAGTATTTT.

This clonotype was detected many times. The rearrangement joins TRBV12-3 or TRBV12-4 to TRBJ2-5; no clear D. V shed 2 bases and J shed 2 bases, with 6 bases lying between them. The CDR3 length is 13 residues. CDR3: CASSLSNQETQYF. CDR3 bases: TGTGCCAGCAGTTTATCTAATCAAGAGACCCAGTACTTC.

V usage is TRBV7-9 and J usage is TRBJ2-2; D perhaps matches TRBD2 (6 bases). Trimming took 5 bases from V and 14 from J, leaving 18 bases between them. The V gene's germline CDR1 is SEHNR and CDR2 FQNEAQ (reference sequence). This CDR3 is 13 amino acids long. For the CDR3, the DNA is TGTGCCAGCAGCGCGGGACTCCAGCGAGAACTGTTTTTT. It codes for CASSAGLQRELFF.